Shown below are 27 T cell receptor beta chains from a single sample sequenced in a study of radiation and T cells in renal cell carcinoma. As to time point: baseline pretreatment blood. Treatment denoted: 15 Gy SBRT to primary tumor, nephrectomy 4 weeks later. TCRdb's copy holds only in-frame clones and misses some; the assay was immunoSEQ multiplex PCR. The sample includes over 85,000 clones, about 79% of them seen just once. Specimen: blood, collected from a patient whose treatment included radiotherapy and nephrectomy. The receptors were gathered from a man in his 60s with renal cell carcinoma.

This chain connects TRBV7-2 to TRBJ2-1; tentative D call: TRBD2 (5 bases). Germline loops: CDR1 SGHTA, CDR2 FQGNSA. With 5 bases removed from V and 3 bases from J, the gap between germline ends came to 8 bases. There are 13 residues in the CDR3. The CDR3 coding sequence is TGTGCCAGCAGCCAAGGACTCTACAATGAGCAGTTCTTC. It translates to CASSQGLYNEQFF.

J is TRBJ1-1 and V is TRBV28; the match to TRBD1 covers 7 bases. V trimming: 3 bases; J trimming: 11 bases; junction bases outside the gene matches: 6. The CDR3 sequence is 12 residues long. The germline V gene has CDR1 MDHEN and CDR2 SYDVKM. This CDR3 reads CASSLTGRWAFF. The CDR3 region has the DNA TGTGCCAGCAGTTTGACAGGGCGGTGGGCTTTCTTT.

This rearrangement joins TRBV10-3 to TRBJ2-3; weak D call: TRBD2 (6 bases). Germline V gene lookup returns CDR1 ENHRY and CDR2 SYGVKD. This CDR3 region has 14 residues. V was trimmed by 11 bases and J by 2 bases, leaving 17 bases between them. The CDR3 here is CASGPLANTDTQYF. DNA for the CDR3: TGTGCCTCAGGCCCCCTAGCGAACACAGATACGCAGTATTTT.

The chain employs TRBV10-3 and TRBJ1-1; D remains unclear. Germline assignment: CDR1 ENHRY and CDR2 SYGVKD. V lost 6 bases and J 0 bases, leaving 11 bases between the germline ends. The CDR3 extends over 14 amino acids. CDR3 nucleotides: TGTGCCATCAGAGCGACAACGATGAACACTGAAGCTTTCTTT. Its translation: CAIRATTMNTEAFF.

The V call is TRBV25-1, the J call TRBJ1-3; D not resolved. CDR1 and CDR2 from the germline V gene are MGHDK and SYGVNS. The CDR3 extends over 15 amino acids. Trimming took 1 base from V and 2 from J, leaving 9 bases between them. CDR3 sequence: CASSEFGVTGNTIYF. The CDR3 region has the DNA TGTGCCAGCAGTGAATTTGGGGTTACTGGAAACACCATATATTTT.

The V gene is TRBV30, the J gene TRBJ1-3; D not certain. The V end was cut by 3 bases, the J end by 2 bases, with 11 bases between. The CDR3 consists of 14 residues. Germline V gene lookup returns CDR1 GTSNPN and CDR2 SVGIG (reference sequence). The CDR3 region is CAWRSGNTGNTIYF. CDR3 in DNA: TGTGCCTGGAGGTCCGGGAATACTGGAAACACCATATATTTT.

The chain recombines TRBV27 with TRBJ1-5, with 9 bases that match TRBD1. The CDR3 consists of 16 residues. Germline V gives CDR1 MNHEY, CDR2 SMNVEV (reference sequence). Germline trimming cut 5 bases from V and 6 bases from J; bases unmatched to any gene: 11. The DNA of the CDR3 is TGTGCCAGCAGTGCGTCCGGGACAGGGTACGTTCAGCCCCAGCATTTT. It codes for CASSASGTGYVQPQHF.

As for this clone: The identical CDR3 is also encoded by other nucleotide sequences in the sample. This rearrangement joins TRBV19 to TRBJ1-1; D may be TRBD1 (5 bases). The germline V gene has CDR1 LNHDA and CDR2 SQIVND (reference sequence). Trimming pared 4 bases from V and 0 bases from J, leaving 9 bases between. The CDR3 sequence is 14 residues long. CDR3 residues: CASSTPGLNTEAFF. The CDR3 bases are TGTGCCAGTAGTACACCGGGGCTGAACACTGAAGCTTTCTTT.

The chain has TRBV6-1 and TRBJ1-1; D not certain. V shed 3 bases and J shed 3 bases, with 14 bases lying between them. Germline loops: CDR1 MNHNS, CDR2 SASEGT. The CDR3 runs to 15 residues. The CDR3 DNA follows: TGTGCCAGCAGTGACGGCTGGCCAGGAGACACTGAAGCTTTCTTT. Protein: CASSDGWPGDTEAFF.

CDR3 bases: TGTGCCAGCCCTACGAGGAACACCATATATTTT. Its protein is CASPTRNTIYF. The chain is built from TRBV2 and TRBJ1-3; no definite D call. The V and J ends lost 8 bases and 7 bases respectively, with 9 bases between them. Germline loops: CDR1 SNHLY, CDR2 FYNNEI. The CDR3 has 11 amino acids.

V usage is TRBV18 and J usage is TRBJ2-7; no reliable D call. With 3 bases removed from V and 4 bases from J, the gap between germline ends came to 13 bases. The CDR3 length is 14 residues. The germline CDR1 and CDR2 sequences are KGHSH and LQKENI. The CDR3 here is CASSPQAADYEQYF. DNA of the CDR3: TGTGCCAGCTCACCTCAGGCGGCCGATTACGAGCAGTACTTC.

The chain employs TRBV11-2 and TRBJ2-7; D is uncertain. Germline V gives CDR1 SGHAT, CDR2 FQNNGV. The CDR3 consists of 15 residues. V gave up 0 bases and J gave up 0 bases, with 9 bases separating them. The DNA of the CDR3 is TGTGCCAGCAGCTTAGATCTGATTAGCTCCTACGAGCAGTACTTC. Protein: CASSLDLISSYEQYF.

The chain recombines TRBV5-1 with TRBJ2-1, with D uncertain. V was pared by 0 bases and J by 4 bases, with 8 bases between. The CDR3 runs to 14 residues. Germline V gene sequence: CDR1 SGHRS, CDR2 YFSETQ. DNA for the CDR3: TGCGCCAGCAGCTTGGCCCGGCAGTACAATGAGCAGTTCTTC. This translates into CASSLARQYNEQFF.

For this clone: Other DNA sequences in this sample translate to the same CDR3. The V call is TRBV5-1, the J call TRBJ2-3, with D maybe TRBD1 (5 bases). V shed 0 bases and J shed 0 bases, with 8 bases lying between them. Germline V gene lookup returns CDR1 SGHRS and CDR2 YFSETQ. The CDR3 runs to 15 residues. Here the CDR3 DNA reads TGCGCCAGCAGCTTGGCAGGGATCAGCACAGATACGCAGTATTTT. The encoded protein is CASSLAGISTDTQYF.

The chain combines TRBV2 with TRBJ1-2, with D uncertain. The V end lost 4 bases, the J end lost 0 bases, and 12 bases lay between the germline ends. The CDR3 has 15 residues. In germline, CDR1 is SNHLY, CDR2 FYNNEI. CDR3 sequence reads: CASSALSSSNYGYTF. CDR3 in DNA: TGTGCCAGCAGTGCTTTAAGTAGCTCTAACTATGGCTACACCTTC.

This clone was seen a single time. This rearrangement joins TRBV4-3 to TRBJ2-3; tentative D call: TRBD2 (6 bases). V was cut by 0 bases and J by 1 base, with 11 bases left in between. CDR1 and CDR2 from the germline V gene are LGHNA and YSLEER. The CDR3 loop spans 16 amino acids. This CDR3 reads CASSQDPSAGTDTQYF. The CDR3 nucleotides are TGCGCCAGCAGCCAAGATCCTAGCGCGGGCACAGATACGCAGTATTTT.

This clone was seen once. The chain recombines TRBV7-2 with TRBJ2-1; TRBD2 agrees at 10 bases. This CDR3 is built from 14 residues. V dropped 5 bases and J dropped 10; count of bases not matched to a gene: 8. CDR1 and CDR2 (germline): SGHTA, FQGNSA. DNA for the CDR3: TGTGCCAGCAGCCCAAGAGCGGGAGGGCACGAGCAGTTCTTC. It specifies CASSPRAGGHEQFF.

This sequence joins TRBV5-4 and TRBJ2-7, with D unclear. CDR1 is SGHNT, CDR2 YYREEE, per germline (reference sequence). The CDR3 is 16 residues long. V lost 0 bases to trimming and J lost 0 bases, with 13 bases between them. The CDR3 bases are TGTGCCAGCAGCTTGGCGCCGAGAAGGAGCTCCTACGAGCAGTACTTC. The encoded protein is CASSLAPRRSSYEQYF.

This clone showed up just once. The J gene is TRBJ1-2, the V gene TRBV5-1, with D hard to call. The CDR3 sequence is 14 residues long. CDR1 is SGHRS, CDR2 YFSETQ, per germline. The V end lost 0 bases, the J end lost 6 bases, and 12 bases lay between the germline ends. CDR3 sequence reads: CASSLERVSDGYTF. The CDR3 region has the DNA TGCGCCAGCAGCTTGGAGAGGGTTAGTGATGGCTACACCTTC.

A word on this clone: Distinct nucleotide sequences in the sample also encode this CDR3. The chain employs TRBV6-5 and TRBJ2-7; 7 nucleotides match TRBD2. CDR3 length: 13 residues. Unmatched junction bases numbered 2, after V lost 2 bases and J lost 4 bases. Germline values: CDR1 MNHEY, CDR2 SVGAGI. The CDR3 DNA follows: TGTGCCAGCAGTTACCGCGGGAGATACGAGCAGTACTTC. This codes for CASSYRGRYEQYF.

The chain joins TRBV6-5 to TRBJ2-1, with TRBD2 matching over 9 bases. After removal of 2 bases from V and 6 bases from J, the junction contained 5 bases not matched to a gene. CDR1 is MNHEY, CDR2 SVGAGI, per germline. This CDR3 is 15 amino acids long. The CDR3 DNA follows: TGTGCCAGCAGTTACGAAGGACTAGCGTTCAATGAGCAGTTCTTC. Translating gives CASSYEGLAFNEQFF.

This chain connects TRBV28 to TRBJ2-2; D perhaps matches TRBD1 (5 bases). Trimming pared 6 bases from V and 7 bases from J, leaving 12 bases between. The CDR3 consists of 13 residues. Germline CDR1 and CDR2: MDHEN and SYDVKM. The CDR3, as DNA: TGTGCCAGCAGCCCGCAGGGCGTCGGGGAGCTGTTTTTT. Its protein product is CASSPQGVGELFF.

The CDR3 DNA reads as TGTGCCAGCAGCCAAGATGTGCCCCGAGGACTAGCGGGAGAAGGGTACGAGCAGTACTTC. Protein: CASSQDVPRGLAGEGYEQYF. The genes are TRBV4-2 and TRBJ2-7; TRBD2 matches 13 bases. Germline assignment: CDR1 LGHNA and CDR2 YNFKEQ. With 0 bases clipped from V and 4 bases from J, the junction kept 15 bases outside the gene matches. The CDR3 has 20 amino acids.

This chain connects TRBV28 to TRBJ1-2; a weak D match, TRBD1 (5 bases). Germline CDR1 MDHEN, CDR2 SYDVKM. The V end was cut by 3 bases, the J end by 4 bases, with 9 bases between. This CDR3 is 13 amino acids long. In DNA form, the CDR3 reads TGTGCCAGCAGTTTCGGGGCCTCCTATGGCTACACCTTC. Its protein is CASSFGASYGYTF.

The DNA of the CDR3 is TGTGCCACCAGCAAAAAGGGCGGGAGTGGCGAGCAGTACTTC. Residues: CATSKKGGSGEQYF. The V and J genes are TRBV15 and TRBJ2-7; 7 positions match TRBD2. CDR1 and CDR2 from the germline V gene are LNHNV and YYDKDF (reference sequence). Losses at the gene ends were 4 bases for V and 6 bases for J; bases not matched to a gene: 9. This CDR3 contains 14 residues.

The chain joins TRBV6-5 to TRBJ1-1, with D possibly matching TRBD1 (6 bases). This CDR3 has 12 residues. The V gene lost 11 bases and the J gene lost 4 bases, with 14 bases spanning the gap. Germline CDR1 reads MNHEY; CDR2 reads SVGAGI. CDR3 sequence (DNA): TGTGCCGCGGGAGGGGGGAGCACTGAAGCTTTCTTT. Translated, it gives CAAGGGSTEAFF.

The V gene is TRBV29-1, the J gene TRBJ2-5; perhaps TRBD2 as D (6 bases). Trimming removed 4 bases at V and 0 bases at J, with 15 bases between. Germline V gene sequence: CDR1 SQVTM, CDR2 ANQGSEA. This CDR3 contains 15 residues. The CDR3 DNA reads as TGCAGCGTTGTGACGGGAGCCCAGTACCAAGAGACCCAGTACTTC. As protein: CSVVTGAQYQETQYF.